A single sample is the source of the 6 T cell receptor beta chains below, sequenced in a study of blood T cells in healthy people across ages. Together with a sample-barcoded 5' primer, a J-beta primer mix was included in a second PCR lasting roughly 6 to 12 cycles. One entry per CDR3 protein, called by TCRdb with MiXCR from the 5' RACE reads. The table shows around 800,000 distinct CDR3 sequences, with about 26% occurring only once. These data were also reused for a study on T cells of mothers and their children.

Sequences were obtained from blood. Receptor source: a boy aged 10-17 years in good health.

Here the CDR3 DNA reads TGTGCCAGCAGTGAAGGGACTTCGAGCTCTGGGGCCAACGTCCTGACTTTC. Translating it yields CASSEGTSSSGANVLTF. The chain is built from TRBV6-4 and TRBJ2-6, with D possibly TRBD2 on 6 matching bases. The CDR3 has 17 amino acids. V lost 3 bases, J lost 0 bases, and 12 bases lay in between. Germline CDR1 and CDR2: MRHNA and SNTAGT.

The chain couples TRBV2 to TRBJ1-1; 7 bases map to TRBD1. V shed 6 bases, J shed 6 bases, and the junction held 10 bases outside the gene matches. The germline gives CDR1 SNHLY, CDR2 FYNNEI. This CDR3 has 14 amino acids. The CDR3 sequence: CASRLGTARAEAFF. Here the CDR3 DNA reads TGTGCCAGCAGGCTCGGGACAGCTCGGGCTGAAGCTTTCTTT.

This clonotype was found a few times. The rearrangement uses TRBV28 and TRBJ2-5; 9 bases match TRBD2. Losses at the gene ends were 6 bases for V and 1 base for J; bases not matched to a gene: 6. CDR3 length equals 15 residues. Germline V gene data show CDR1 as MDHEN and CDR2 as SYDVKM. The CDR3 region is CASRLLAGSQETQYF. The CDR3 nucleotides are TGTGCCAGCAGGCTTCTAGCGGGGAGCCAAGAGACCCAGTACTTC.

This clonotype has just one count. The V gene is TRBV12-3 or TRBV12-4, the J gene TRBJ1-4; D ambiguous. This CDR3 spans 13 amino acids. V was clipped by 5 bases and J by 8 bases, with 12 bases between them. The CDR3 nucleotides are TGTGCCAGCAGTATAGGAGGGAAGGAAAAACTGTTTTTT. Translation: CASSIGGKEKLFF.

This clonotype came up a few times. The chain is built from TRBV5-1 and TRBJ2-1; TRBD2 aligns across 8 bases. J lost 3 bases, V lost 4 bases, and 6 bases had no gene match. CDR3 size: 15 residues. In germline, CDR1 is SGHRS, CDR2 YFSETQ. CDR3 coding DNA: TGCGCCAGCAGCGGCGGAGCGGGGGTCTACAATGAGCAGTTCTTC. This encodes CASSGGAGVYNEQFF.

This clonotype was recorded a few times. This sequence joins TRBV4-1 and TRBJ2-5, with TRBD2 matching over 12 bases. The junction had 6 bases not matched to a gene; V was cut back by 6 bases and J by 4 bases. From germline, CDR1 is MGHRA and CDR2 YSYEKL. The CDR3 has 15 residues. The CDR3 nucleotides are TGCGCCAGCAGTTTTACTAGCGGGGGGAGAGAGACCCAGTACTTC. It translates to CASSFTSGGRETQYF.